What follows are 18 T cell receptor beta chains derived from one specimen sequenced in a study of cytomegalovirus exposure and HLA in healthy donors. Vbeta (60) and Jbeta (13) primers were used in the PCR. The data were produced by immunoSEQ multiplex PCR, yet TCRdb's version contains in-frame clones alone and is incomplete. The repertoire holds some 150,000 clones, with 82% as singletons. Material: PBMCs. These receptors were taken from a male donor in good health and CMV-seronegative.

The chain links TRBV6-1 to TRBJ1-1, with 7 nucleotides matching TRBD1. The CDR3 totals 13 residues. With V trimmed by 4 bases and J by 4 bases, 3 bases remained unmatched. The germline CDR1 and CDR2 sequences are MNHNS and SASEGT. CDR3 region: CASSVNRGTEAFF. CDR3 coding DNA: TGTGCCAGCAGTGTCAACAGGGGCACTGAAGCTTTCTTT.

The sample holds a few counts of this clone. The V call is TRBV6-1, the J call TRBJ1-3, with D possibly matching TRBD1 (5 bases). Trimming stripped 11 bases from V and 0 bases from J, with 8 bases between. The CDR3 loop spans 12 amino acids. Germline V gene lookup returns CDR1 MNHNS and CDR2 SASEGT. The CDR3: CAGHSSGNTIYF. CDR3 nucleotides: TGTGCCGGACATAGCTCTGGAAACACCATATATTTT.

This clone was observed a handful of times. CDR3 in amino acids: CASRGDRGGTEAFF. The CDR3 bases are TGTGCCAGCAGGGGGGACAGGGGCGGGACTGAAGCTTTCTTT. This chain connects TRBV4-2 to TRBJ1-1; 10 bases map to TRBD1. Germline loops: CDR1 LGHNA, CDR2 YNFKEQ. CDR3 length equals 14 residues. V trimming: 6 bases; J trimming: 5 bases; junction bases outside the gene matches: 6.

The chain is built from TRBV6-5 and TRBJ1-5, with D possibly TRBD1 on 6 matching bases. V lost 6 bases, J lost 5 bases, and 14 bases lay in between. This CDR3 has 14 amino acids. Germline V gene sequence: CDR1 MNHEY, CDR2 SVGAGI. The CDR3 region has the DNA TGTGCCAGCAGAGTAGGACAGATTGATCAGCCCCAGCATTTT. Translated: CASRVGQIDQPQHF.

The count of this clone is one. J is TRBJ2-5 and V is TRBV6-5; TRBD2 aligns across 13 bases. The CDR3 runs 14 residues. Germline CDR1 and CDR2: MNHEY and SVGAGI. V trimming: 6 bases; J trimming: 6 bases; junction bases outside the gene matches: 4. This CDR3 is CASRLAGGQKTQYF. CDR3 nucleotides: TGTGCCAGCAGACTAGCGGGGGGGCAGAAGACCCAGTACTTC.

The V and J genes are TRBV6-5 and TRBJ2-7, with TRBD2 as a possible D gene (5 bases). CDR1 and CDR2 (germline): MNHEY, SVGAGI. The CDR3 spans 15 residues. V was shortened by 0 bases and J by 7 bases, with 16 bases between the two germline ends. The CDR3 DNA is TGTGCCAGCAGTTACTCGTCACTAGAGCTTGGAGAGCAGTACTTC. It encodes CASSYSSLELGEQYF.

The chain carries TRBV4-1 and TRBJ1-4, with unresolved D. The V end lost 1 base, the J end lost 6 bases, and 6 bases lay between the germline ends. CDR3 size: 13 residues. Per the germline V gene, CDR1 is MGHRA and CDR2 is YSYEKL. CDR3 sequence reads: CASSQARHEKLFF. The CDR3 nucleotides read TGCGCCAGCAGCCAAGCGCGGCATGAAAAACTGTTTTTT.

This chain uses TRBV9 with TRBJ1-1; no clear D. The CDR3 spans 14 residues. Germline V gives CDR1 SGDLS, CDR2 YYNGEE. Between the trimmed V and J ends, which lost 3 bases and 7 bases, there was a span of 16 bases. This chain's CDR3 is CASSAFLEVREAFF. The CDR3 region has the DNA TGTGCCAGCAGCGCCTTTCTAGAGGTTCGTGAAGCTTTCTTT.

The chain recombines TRBV6-6 with TRBJ1-1, with a weak D call TRBD1 (5 bases). The CDR3 has 14 residues. The V end lost 5 bases, the J end lost 3 bases, and 13 bases lay between the germline ends. The V gene's germline CDR1 is MNHNY and CDR2 SVGAGI (reference sequence). Here the CDR3 reads CASSRQGLDTEAFF. The CDR3 DNA is TGTGCCAGCAGTAGGCAGGGTCTGGACACTGAAGCTTTCTTT.

The chain has TRBV6-5 and TRBJ1-5; 7 bases map to TRBD1. This CDR3 has 16 amino acids. With 4 bases clipped from V and 3 bases from J, the junction kept 9 bases outside the gene matches. CDR1 and CDR2 (germline): MNHEY, SVGAGI. CDR3 region: CASSSILRGTNQPQHF. As DNA, the CDR3 is TGTGCCAGCAGTTCCATACTCAGGGGGACCAATCAGCCCCAGCATTTT.

CDR3 region: CASSSWGLGPNTGELFF. CDR3 nucleotides: TGTGCCAGCTCTTCTTGGGGACTGGGGCCAAACACCGGGGAGCTGTTTTTT. V is TRBV28 and J is TRBJ2-2; a weak D match, TRBD2 (6 bases). Germline V gene lookup returns CDR1 MDHEN and CDR2 SYDVKM. V lost 8 bases and J lost 2, with 21 bases in between. The CDR3 loop spans 17 amino acids. The full variable domain, its missing parts supplied by reference TRBV28 and TRBJ2-2, is DVKVTQSSRYLVKRTGEKVFLECVQDMDHENMFWYRQDPGLGLRLIYFSYDVKMKEKGDIPEGYSVSREKKERFSLILESASTNQTSMYLCASSSWGLGPNTGELFFGEGSRLTVL.

V and J are TRBV12-2 and TRBJ1-4. TRBV12-2 represents a pseudogene. The length of the CDR3 is 18 residues. The CDR3 bases are TGTGCAAGTCGCTTAGGCCCCCACCCGGGACTGGTTAATGAAAAACTGTTTTTT. Protein product: CASRLGPHPGLVNEKLFF.

This clone was found once. The chain couples TRBV4-3 to TRBJ1-4; D gene unclear. Germline V lookup: CDR1 LGHNA, CDR2 YSLEER. The ends were cut back, 0 bases at V and 0 bases at J, with 11 bases in the middle. The CDR3 totals 17 residues. In nucleotides, the CDR3 is TGCGCCAGCAGCCAAGAAGTGAGGGAGACAACTAATGAAAAACTGTTTTTT. Translated: CASSQEVRETTNEKLFF.

The chain joins TRBV19 to TRBJ2-7, with 10 bases fitting TRBD1. The J segment lost 5 bases and the V segment lost 3 bases, leaving 4 bases of the junction unmatched. Per the germline V gene, CDR1 is LNHDA and CDR2 is SQIVND (reference sequence). This CDR3 has 14 residues. DNA for the CDR3: TGTGCCAGTAGTATGGGACAGGGGACCCACGAGCAGTACTTC. Encoded protein: CASSMGQGTHEQYF.

The rearrangement links TRBV27 to TRBJ1-4; D perhaps matches TRBD1 (5 bases). Germline assignment: CDR1 MNHEY and CDR2 SMNVEV (reference sequence). V lost 3 bases, J lost 1 base, and 12 bases lay in between. This CDR3 comprises 16 residues. The CDR3: CASSFGAMGTNEKLFF. DNA of the CDR3: TGTGCCAGCAGTTTTGGGGCGATGGGAACTAATGAAAAACTGTTTTTT. The full variable domain, with the rest looked up from reference TRBV27 and TRBJ1-4, is EAQVTQNPRYLITVTGKKLTVTCSQNMNHEYMSWYRQDPGLGLRQIYYSMNVEVTDKGDVPEGYKVSRKEKRNFPLILESPSPNQTSLYFCASSFGAMGTNEKLFFGSGTQLSVL.

This clone was observed once. This chain joins TRBV5-6 and TRBJ1-4, with D possibly being TRBD1 (5 bases). The CDR3 extends over 14 amino acids. V lost 3 bases and J lost 4, with 10 bases in between. Germline assignment: CDR1 SGHDT and CDR2 YYEEEE. The DNA for the CDR3 is TGTGCCAGCAGCTGGGGGGGACTTAATGAAAAACTGTTTTTT. It specifies CASSWGGLNEKLFF.

The chain recombines TRBV5-5 with TRBJ2-4; the match to TRBD1 covers 9 bases. Germline V lookup: CDR1 SGHKS, CDR2 YYEKEE (reference sequence). The V gene end was trimmed by 3 bases and the J gene end by 6 bases; junction bases not matched to a gene: 10. There are 16 residues in the CDR3. CDR3 nucleotides: TGTGCCAGCAGCTCCCTTCCCGACAGGGGGAGAAACATTCAGTACTTC. This translates into CASSSLPDRGRNIQYF. Drawing the rest from reference TRBV5-5 and TRBJ2-4, the complete variable domain is DAGVTQSPTHLIKTRGQQVTLRCSPISGHKSVSWYQQVLGQGPQFIFQYYEKEERGRGNFPDRFSARQFPNYSSELNVNALLLGDSALYLCASSSLPDRGRNIQYFGAGTRLSVL.

The chain carries TRBV5-1 and TRBJ1-5; tentative D call: TRBD1 (6 bases). Trimming removed 3 bases from V and 4 bases from J, with 8 bases in between. Germline V gene data show CDR1 as SGHRS and CDR2 as YFSETQ. CDR3 size: 13 residues. The CDR3 DNA sequence: TGCGCCAGCAGCTCAACAGGGAATCAGCCCCAGCATTTT. It specifies CASSSTGNQPQHF.